The clone carrying this T cell receptor beta chain was seen once. A much larger clone differs from this one at a single base, so this may be a read error. These data are taken from a study of kidney transplant recipient with SARS-CoV-2 infection. From the reads, TCRdb called clonotypes with MiXCR, one entry per CDR3 protein. The table lists 200,000 to 300,000 distinct CDR3 sequences, around 28% of them singletons, with under 7.5% in the top ten. This CDR3 has 14 residues. The V end lost 1 base, the J end lost 8 bases, and 12 bases lay between the germline ends. Germline assignment: CDR1 KGHSH and CDR2 LQKENI.

This sequence was found in a male patient in his 30s who had COVID-19 and was a kidney transplant recipient. The graft donor may have given rise to some T cells. The rearrangement links TRBV18 to TRBJ2-4, with D perhaps matching TRBD2 (5 bases). The source material was a blood sample, sampled at baseline and on roughly day 120 from a kidney transplant recipient. The CDR3 bases are TGTGCCAGCTCACCACTCCGGGGAACGGACATTCAGTACTTC. The encoded protein is CASSPLRGTDIQYF.